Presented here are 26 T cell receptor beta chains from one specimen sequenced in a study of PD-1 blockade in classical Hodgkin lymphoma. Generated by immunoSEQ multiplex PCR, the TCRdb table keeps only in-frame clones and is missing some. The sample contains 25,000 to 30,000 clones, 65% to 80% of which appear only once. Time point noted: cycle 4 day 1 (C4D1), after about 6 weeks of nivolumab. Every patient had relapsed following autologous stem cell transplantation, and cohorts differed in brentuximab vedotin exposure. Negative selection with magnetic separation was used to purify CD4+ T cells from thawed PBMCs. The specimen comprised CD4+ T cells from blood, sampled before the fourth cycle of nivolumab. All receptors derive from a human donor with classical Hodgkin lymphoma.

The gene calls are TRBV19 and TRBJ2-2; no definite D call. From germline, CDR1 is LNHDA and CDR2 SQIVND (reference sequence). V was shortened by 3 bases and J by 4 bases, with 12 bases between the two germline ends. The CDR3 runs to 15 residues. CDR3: CASSIGSSPTGELFF. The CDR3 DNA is TGTGCCAGTAGTATCGGTTCTTCCCCCACCGGGGAGCTGTTTTTT.

CDR3 sequence (DNA): TGTGCCAGCAGCGTAGCAGGGACACCTAACTATGGCTACACCTTC. Its translation: CASSVAGTPNYGYTF. The chain uses TRBV9 and TRBJ1-2; perhaps TRBD1 as D (6 bases). Between the trimmed V and J ends, which lost 0 bases and 0 bases, there was a span of 9 bases. The germline V gene encodes CDR1 SGDLS and CDR2 YYNGEE. This CDR3 spans 15 amino acids.

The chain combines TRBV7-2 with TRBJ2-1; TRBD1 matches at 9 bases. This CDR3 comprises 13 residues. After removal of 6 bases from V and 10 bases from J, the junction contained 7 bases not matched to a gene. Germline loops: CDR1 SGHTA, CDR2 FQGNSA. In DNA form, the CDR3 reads TGTGCCAGCAGAACTCGGACAGGGGAAGAGCAGTTCTTC. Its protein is CASRTRTGEEQFF. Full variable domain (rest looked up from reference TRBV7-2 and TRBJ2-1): GAGVSQSPSNKVTEKGKDVELRCDPISGHTALYWYRQSLGQGLEFLIYFQGNSAPDKSGLPSDRFSAERTGGSVSTLTIQRTQQEDSAVYLCASRTRTGEEQFFGPGTRLTVL.

As DNA, the CDR3 is TGTGCCAGCAGCTCACTAGCGGGGGGGTCCCCTCGGGACGAGCAGTACTTC. This gives the protein CASSSLAGGSPRDEQYF. The chain combines TRBV7-9 with TRBJ2-7, with 13 bases that match TRBD2. CDR1 and CDR2 from the germline V gene are SEHNR and FQNEAQ (reference sequence). The V segment lost 4 bases and the J segment 5 bases; nucleotides outside the gene matches: 11. The CDR3 has 17 residues.

This CDR3 is CASSIGEGTGSYEQYF. The CDR3 nucleotides read TGTGCCAGTAGTATAGGGGAAGGGACAGGATCCTACGAGCAGTACTTC. The chain couples TRBV19 to TRBJ2-7, with TRBD1 identical over 8 bases. The CDR3 contains 16 residues. Germline CDR1 LNHDA, CDR2 SQIVND (reference sequence). J was trimmed by 1 base and V by 1 base; bases with no gene match: 6.

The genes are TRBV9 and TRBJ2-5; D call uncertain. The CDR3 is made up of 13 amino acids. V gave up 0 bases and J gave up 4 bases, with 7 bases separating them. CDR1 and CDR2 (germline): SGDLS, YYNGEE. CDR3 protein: CASSVVGRETQYF. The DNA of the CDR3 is TGTGCCAGCAGCGTAGTAGGTCGAGAGACCCAGTACTTC.

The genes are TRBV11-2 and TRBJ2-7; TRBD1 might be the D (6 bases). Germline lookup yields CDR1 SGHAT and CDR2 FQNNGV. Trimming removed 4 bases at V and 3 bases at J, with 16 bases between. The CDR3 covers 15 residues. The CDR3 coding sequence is TGTGCCAGCAGCTCCTACCGGGACACCAACTACGAGCAGTACTTC. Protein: CASSSYRDTNYEQYF.

CDR3 loop: CASSLALTGAGNTIYF. CDR3 sequence (DNA): TGCGCCAGCAGCTTGGCCCTGACAGGGGCGGGAAACACCATATATTTT. The chain has TRBV5-1 and TRBJ1-3; 8 positions match TRBD1. The CDR3 spans 16 residues. The germline gives CDR1 SGHRS, CDR2 YFSETQ. With V trimmed by 0 bases and J by 4 bases, 6 bases remained unmatched.

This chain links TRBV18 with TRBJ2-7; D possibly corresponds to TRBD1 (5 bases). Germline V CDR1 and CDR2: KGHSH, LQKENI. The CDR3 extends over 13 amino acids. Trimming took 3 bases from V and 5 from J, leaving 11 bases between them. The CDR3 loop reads CASSPGRVNEQYF. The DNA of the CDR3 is TGTGCCAGCTCACCGGGCAGGGTGAACGAGCAGTACTTC.

The CDR3 here is CASSLPAGHYGYTF. Here the CDR3 DNA reads TGTGCCAGCAGCCTCCCCGCGGGGCACTATGGCTACACCTTC. The chain couples TRBV28 to TRBJ1-2; tentatively, D is TRBD1 (5 bases). This CDR3 spans 14 amino acids. The V end lost 6 bases, the J end lost 3 bases, and 14 bases lay between the germline ends. CDR1 and CDR2 (germline): MDHEN, SYDVKM.

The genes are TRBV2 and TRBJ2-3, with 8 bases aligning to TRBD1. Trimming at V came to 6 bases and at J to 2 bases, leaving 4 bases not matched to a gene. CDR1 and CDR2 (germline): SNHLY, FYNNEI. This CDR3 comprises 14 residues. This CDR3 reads CASRYRGNTDTQYF. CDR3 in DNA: TGTGCCAGCAGGTACAGGGGGAACACAGATACGCAGTATTTT. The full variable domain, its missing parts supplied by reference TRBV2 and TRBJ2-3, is EPEVTQTPSHQVTQMGQEVILRCVPISNHLYFYWYRQILGQKVEFLVSFYNNEISEKSEIFDDQFSVERPDGSNFTLKIRSTKLEDSAMYFCASRYRGNTDTQYFGPGTRLTVL.

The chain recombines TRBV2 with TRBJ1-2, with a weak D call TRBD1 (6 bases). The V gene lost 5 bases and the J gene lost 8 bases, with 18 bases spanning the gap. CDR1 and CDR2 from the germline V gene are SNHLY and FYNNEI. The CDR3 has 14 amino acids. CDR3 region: CASSFRQALGGYTF. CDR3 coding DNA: TGTGCCAGCAGTTTCCGACAGGCCCTCGGCGGCTACACCTTC.

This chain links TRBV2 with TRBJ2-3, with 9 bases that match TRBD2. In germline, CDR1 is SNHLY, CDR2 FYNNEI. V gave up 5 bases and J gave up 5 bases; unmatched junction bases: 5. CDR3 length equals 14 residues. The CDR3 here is CASSRAGGGDTQYF. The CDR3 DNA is TGTGCCAGCAGTAGAGCGGGGGGAGGAGATACGCAGTATTTT.

This CDR3 reads CASSPRVTTSGIYSASTDTQYF. The DNA for the CDR3 is TGTGCCAGCAGCCCCCGGGTGACGACTAGCGGGATTTACTCCGCTAGCACAGATACGCAGTATTTT. V usage is TRBV9 and J usage is TRBJ2-3, with 11 bases lining up with TRBD2. Trimming took 4 bases from V and 0 from J; bases not matched to a gene: 22. This CDR3 comprises 22 residues. Germline CDR1 reads SGDLS; CDR2 reads YYNGEE.

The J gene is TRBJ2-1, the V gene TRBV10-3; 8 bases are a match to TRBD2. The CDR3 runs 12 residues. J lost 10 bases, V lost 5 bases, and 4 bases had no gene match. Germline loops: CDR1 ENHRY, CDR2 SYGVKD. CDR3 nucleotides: TGTGCCATCAGTCCGGGACTAGGCGAGCAGTTCTTC. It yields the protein CAISPGLGEQFF.

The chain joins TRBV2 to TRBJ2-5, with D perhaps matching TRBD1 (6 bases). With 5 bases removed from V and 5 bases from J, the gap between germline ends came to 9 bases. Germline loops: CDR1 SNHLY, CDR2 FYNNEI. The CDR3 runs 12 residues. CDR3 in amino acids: CASSTGFETQYF. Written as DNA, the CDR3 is TGTGCCAGCAGTACAGGGTTCGAGACCCAGTACTTC.

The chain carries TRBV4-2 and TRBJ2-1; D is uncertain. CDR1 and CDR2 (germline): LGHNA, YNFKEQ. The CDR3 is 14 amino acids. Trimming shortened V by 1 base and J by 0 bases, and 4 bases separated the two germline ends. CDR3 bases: TGTGCCAGCAGCCAAGGGAGCTCCTACAATGAGCAGTTCTTC. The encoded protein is CASSQGSSYNEQFF.

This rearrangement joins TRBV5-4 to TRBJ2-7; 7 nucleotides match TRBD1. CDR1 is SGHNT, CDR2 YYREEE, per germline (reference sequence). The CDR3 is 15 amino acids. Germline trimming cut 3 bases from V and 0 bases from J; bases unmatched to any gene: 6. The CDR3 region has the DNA TGTGCCAGCAGCTCAGGGGGTGTAAGCTCCTACGAGCAGTACTTC. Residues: CASSSGGVSSYEQYF.

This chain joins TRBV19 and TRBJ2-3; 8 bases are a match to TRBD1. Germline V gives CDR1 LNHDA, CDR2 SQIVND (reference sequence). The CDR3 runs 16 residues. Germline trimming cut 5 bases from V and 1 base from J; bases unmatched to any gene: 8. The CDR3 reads CASSPTGVGGTDTQYF. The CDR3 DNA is TGTGCCAGTAGTCCGACAGGGGTTGGCGGCACAGATACGCAGTATTTT.

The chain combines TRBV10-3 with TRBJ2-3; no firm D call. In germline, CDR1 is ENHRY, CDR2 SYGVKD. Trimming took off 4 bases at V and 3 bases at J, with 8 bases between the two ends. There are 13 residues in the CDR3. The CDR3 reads CAISVTETDTQYF. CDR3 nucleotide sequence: TGTGCCATCAGTGTTACTGAGACAGATACGCAGTATTTT.

The CDR3: CASSSEAGDTQYF. The CDR3 coding sequence is TGTGCCAGCAGCTCGGAGGCGGGAGATACGCAGTATTTT. The V and J genes are TRBV5-5 and TRBJ2-3; perhaps TRBD2 as D (5 bases). The CDR3 spans 13 residues. The germline gives CDR1 SGHKS, CDR2 YYEKEE (reference sequence). Trimming took off 3 bases at V and 5 bases at J, with 10 bases between the two ends.

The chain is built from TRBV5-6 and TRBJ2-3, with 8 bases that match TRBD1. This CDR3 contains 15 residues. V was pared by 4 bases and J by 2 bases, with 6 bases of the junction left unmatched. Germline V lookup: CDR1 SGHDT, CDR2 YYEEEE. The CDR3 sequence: CASSPKQGVTDTQYF. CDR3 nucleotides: TGTGCCAGCAGCCCCAAACAGGGGGTCACAGATACGCAGTATTTT.

Written as DNA, the CDR3 is TGTGCCAGCAGCTTTGAAAAGCGGCCAGAAGTTTACAATGAGCAGTTCTTC. Amino acids: CASSFEKRPEVYNEQFF. The gene calls are TRBV5-6 and TRBJ2-1, with D possibly being TRBD2 (5 bases). This CDR3 is built from 17 residues. Germline CDR1 SGHDT, CDR2 YYEEEE. Trimming removed 2 bases from V and 4 bases from J, with 19 bases in between.

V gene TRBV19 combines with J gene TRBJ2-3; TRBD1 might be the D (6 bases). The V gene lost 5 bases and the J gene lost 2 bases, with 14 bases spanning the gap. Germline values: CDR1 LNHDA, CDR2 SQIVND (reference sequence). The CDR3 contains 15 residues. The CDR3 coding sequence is TGTGCCAGTAGTCGGACAGAGATCCTCACAGATACGCAGTATTTT. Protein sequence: CASSRTEILTDTQYF.

The CDR3 is CASRAGTGGGQPQHF. Written as DNA, the CDR3 is TGTGCCAGCAGGGCCGGGACAGGGGGCGGACAGCCCCAGCATTTT. V is TRBV28 and J is TRBJ1-5, with 12 bases that match TRBD1. Trimming took 6 bases from V and 7 from J; bases not matched to a gene: 7. Germline V gives CDR1 MDHEN, CDR2 SYDVKM. This CDR3 is built from 15 residues.

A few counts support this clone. DNA of the CDR3: TGTGCCAGCTCACCACAGGACAGAACCTACGAGCAGTACTTC. Amino acid sequence: CASSPQDRTYEQYF. The chain combines TRBV18 with TRBJ2-7; tentative D call: TRBD1 (6 bases). The V and J ends lost 1 base and 2 bases respectively, with 9 bases between them. The CDR3 totals 14 residues. Germline values: CDR1 KGHSH, CDR2 LQKENI.